This T cell receptor (beta chain) was profiled in a study of circulating CD8 cells and anti-PD-1 response in melanoma. Study overall: Every 2 weeks, patients got 3 mg/kg nivolumab intravenously. Complete or partial response defined responders; stable or progressive disease, non-responders.

Using approximately 14 ng of total RNA, TCR libraries were made with the QIAseq Immune Repertoire TCR panel. Each CDR3 protein gets one entry after TCRdb re-called the reads with MiXCR. Counted here are under 850 distinct CDR3 sequences, around 7% occurring once; the ten biggest clones make up roughly 30%. With regard to this clonotype: Its specificity is not known.

The CDR3 extends over 17 amino acids. V lost 5 bases, J lost 4 bases, and 10 bases stayed unmatched. Study results and limitations: Peptide assays on expanded sorted subsets replaced tumor-based reactivity testing. Published repertoire comparisons used only baseline and M1 samples.

From live CD3+CD8+TCRalphabeta+ cells, four PD-1 and/or TIGIT subsets were sorted. The rearrangement joins TRBV12-3 or TRBV12-4 to TRBJ2-1; TRBD2 agrees at 11 bases. The source material was CD8+ T cells from PBMCs, sampled at baseline or after one month of anti-PD-1 therapy (not recorded which). The receptor was isolated from a human donor with melanoma. The CDR3 DNA reads as TGTGCCAGCAGTACCCCTTCACTAGCGGGGGTATACAATGAGCAGTTCTTC. Translation: CASSTPSLAGVYNEQFF.